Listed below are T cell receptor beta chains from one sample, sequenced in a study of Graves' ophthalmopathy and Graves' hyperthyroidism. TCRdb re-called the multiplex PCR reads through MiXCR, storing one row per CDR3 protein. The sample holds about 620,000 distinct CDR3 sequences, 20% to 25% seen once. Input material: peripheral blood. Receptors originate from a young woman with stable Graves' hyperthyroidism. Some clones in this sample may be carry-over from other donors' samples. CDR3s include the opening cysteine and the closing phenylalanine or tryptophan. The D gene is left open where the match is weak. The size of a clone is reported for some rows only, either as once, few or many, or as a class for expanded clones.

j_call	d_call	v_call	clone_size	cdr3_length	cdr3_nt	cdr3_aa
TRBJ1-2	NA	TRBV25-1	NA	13	TGTGCCAGCAGTGAAAGGACAACCTATGGCTACACCTTC	CASSERTTYGYTF
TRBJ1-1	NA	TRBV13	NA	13	TGTGCCAGCACTAGGCAGTTGAACACTGAAGCTTTCTTT	CASTRQLNTEAFF
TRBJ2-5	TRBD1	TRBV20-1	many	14	TGCAGTGCTAGCGGGACAGGCTCCCCGGAGACCCAGTACTTC	CSASGTGSPETQYF
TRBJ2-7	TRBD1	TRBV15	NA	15	TGTGCCACCAGCGATGGGGACAGGGGAATCTACGAGCAGTACTTC	CATSDGDRGIYEQYF
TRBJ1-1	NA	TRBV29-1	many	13	TGCAGCGTGGGGCAGAAGTTGAACACTGAAGCTTTCTTT	CSVGQKLNTEAFF
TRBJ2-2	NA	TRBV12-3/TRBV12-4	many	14	TGTGCCAGCAGTCCCCAAGGGAACACCGGGGAGCTGTTTTTT	CASSPQGNTGELFF
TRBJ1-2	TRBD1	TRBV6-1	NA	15	TGTGCCAGCAGTACGGGGACAGGGGCTAACTATGGCTACACCTTC	CASSTGTGANYGYTF
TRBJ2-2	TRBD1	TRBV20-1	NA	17	TGCAGTGCTAGAGATATAAGAGGGGGCGCGAACACCGGGGAGCTGTTTTTT	CSARDIRGGANTGELFF
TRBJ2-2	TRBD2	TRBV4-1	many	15	TGCGCCAGCAGCCTGCGGGAGGGTTACACCGGGGAGCTGTTTTTT	CASSLREGYTGELFF
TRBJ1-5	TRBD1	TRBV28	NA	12	TGTGCCGCGACAGGGGGCAATCAGCCCCAGCATTTT	CAATGGNQPQHF
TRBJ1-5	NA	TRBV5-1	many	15	TGCGCCAGCAGCTTGGAAGGTGTTAGAAATCAGCCCCAGCATTTT	CASSLEGVRNQPQHF
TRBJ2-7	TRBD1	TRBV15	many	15	TGTGCCACCCATGCGACAGGGTTCGGCTCCTACGAGCAGTACTTC	CATHATGFGSYEQYF
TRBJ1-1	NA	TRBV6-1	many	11	TGTGCCAGCAGCTCCAGGGGAGGAGCTTTCTTT	CASSSRGGAFF
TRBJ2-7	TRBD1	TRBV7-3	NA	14	TGTGCCAGCAGCTTCGGCAGGGGGTACAACGAGCAGTACTTC	CASSFGRGYNEQYF
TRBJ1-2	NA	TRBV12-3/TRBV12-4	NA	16	TGTGCCAGCGGCCCCTTGGGCGGGGGGGTGCGCTATGGCTACACCTTC	CASGPLGGGVRYGYTF
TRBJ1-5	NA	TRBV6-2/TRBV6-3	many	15	TGTGCCAGCAGTTACTCCACAGGAGGCTATCAGCCCCAGCATTTT	CASSYSTGGYQPQHF
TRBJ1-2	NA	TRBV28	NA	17	TGTGCCAGCAGTTCCTCCGGGACAAACGAACTTAACTATGGCTACACCTTC	CASSSSGTNELNYGYTF
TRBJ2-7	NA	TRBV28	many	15	TGTGCCAGCAGTTCCTCTGGGGGAGGTGGGTACGAGCAGTACTTC	CASSSSGGGGYEQYF
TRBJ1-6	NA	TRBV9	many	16	TGTGCCAGCAGCGTAGGGGCAGGGGCGACTGCTTCACCCCTCCACTTT	CASSVGAGATASPLHF
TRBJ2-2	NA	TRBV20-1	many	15	TGCAGTGCTAGAGGACTGAGCGGTAACACCGGGAAGCTGTTTTTT	CSARGLSGNTGKLFF
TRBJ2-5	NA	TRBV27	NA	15	TGTGCCAGCAGCTTCGCCTCGACTAGAGACGAGACCCAGTACTTC	CASSFASTRDETQYF
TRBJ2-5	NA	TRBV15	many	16	TGTGCCACCAGCAGAGCAACGGCCACAGTTGGAGAGACCCAGTACTTC	CATSRATATVGETQYF
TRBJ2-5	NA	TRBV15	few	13	TGTGCCACCAGCAGAGATTTAGGAGAGACCCAGTACTTC	CATSRDLGETQYF
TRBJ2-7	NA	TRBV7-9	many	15	TGTGCCAGCAGCTTCATCCGGGACGGATCCTACGAGCAGTACTTC	CASSFIRDGSYEQYF
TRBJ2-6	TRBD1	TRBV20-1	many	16	TGCAGTGCTAGCGGACAGGGGGTCCTCCGGGCCAACGTCCTGACTTTC	CSASGQGVLRANVLTF
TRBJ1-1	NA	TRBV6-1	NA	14	TGTGCCAGCAGTGATCCAGGGTATAACACTGAAGCTTTCTTT	CASSDPGYNTEAFF
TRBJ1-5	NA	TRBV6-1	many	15	TGTGCCAGCAGTCCTCAGGGACAACCTAGTCAGCCCCAGCATTTT	CASSPQGQPSQPQHF
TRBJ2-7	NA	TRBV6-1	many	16	TGTGCCAGCAGTGCGGAGCCCAGCAGGCAGCCCTACGAGCAGTACTTC	CASSAEPSRQPYEQYF
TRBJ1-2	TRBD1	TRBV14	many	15	TGTGCCAGCAGCCAAATGACAGGGTGGGCCTATGGCTACACCTTC	CASSQMTGWAYGYTF
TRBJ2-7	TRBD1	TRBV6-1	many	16	TGTGCCAGCAGTGAATTAAGGGGACAGGGTAACTACGAGCAGTACTTC	CASSELRGQGNYEQYF
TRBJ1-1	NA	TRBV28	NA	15	TGTGCCAGCACCAAATTAAACCTCCAGAGCACTGAAGCTTTCTTT	CASTKLNLQSTEAFF
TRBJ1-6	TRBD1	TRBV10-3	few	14	TGTGCCACCAAAACGGGACAGGGAAATTCACCCCTCCACTTT	CATKTGQGNSPLHF
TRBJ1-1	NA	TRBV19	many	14	TGTGCCAGTAGTATCCTGGGGGGAGGCACTGAAGCTTTCTTT	CASSILGGGTEAFF
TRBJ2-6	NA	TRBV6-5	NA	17	TGTGCCAGCAGTTATTCGAGGGGCATAGCTGGGGCCAACGTCCTGACTTTC	CASSYSRGIAGANVLTF
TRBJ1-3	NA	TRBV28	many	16	TGTGCCAGCAGTTTAGTCGGGGCCAGCTCTGGAAACACCATATATTTT	CASSLVGASSGNTIYF
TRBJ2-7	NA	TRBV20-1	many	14	TGCAGTGCTTCCTTTAGCGGCGACTCCTACGAGCAGTACTTC	CSASFSGDSYEQYF
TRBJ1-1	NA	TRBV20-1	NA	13	TGCAGTGCTAGAGTGCCGGGGAACACTGAAGCTTTCTTT	CSARVPGNTEAFF
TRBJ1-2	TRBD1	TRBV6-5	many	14	TGTGCCAGCCAAAACAGGGGCGGCTACTATGGCTACACCTTC	CASQNRGGYYGYTF
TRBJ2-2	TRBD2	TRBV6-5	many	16	TGTGCCAGCAGTTACAGCGGGGGGGCAAGTAGCGGGGAGCTGTTTTTT	CASSYSGGASSGELFF
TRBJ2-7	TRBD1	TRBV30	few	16	TGTGCCTGGAGTCAAACCGGGACAGGGGGCCGGAGGGAGCAGTACTTC	CAWSQTGTGGRREQYF
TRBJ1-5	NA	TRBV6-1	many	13	TGTGCCAGCAGTGGTAGTAGCAATCAGCCCCAGCATTTT	CASSGSSNQPQHF
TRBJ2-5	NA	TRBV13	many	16	TGTGCCAGCAGCCGTCTTACGACAGGACCTCAAGAGACCCAGTACTTC	CASSRLTTGPQETQYF
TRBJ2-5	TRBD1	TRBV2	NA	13	TGTGCCAGCAGAGGACAGGTCCTGAAGACCCAGTACTTC	CASRGQVLKTQYF
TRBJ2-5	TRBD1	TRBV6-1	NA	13	TGTGCCAGCAGGCTACAGGGGCGGGAGACCCAGTACTTC	CASRLQGRETQYF
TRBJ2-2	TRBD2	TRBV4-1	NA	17	TGCGCCAGCACCCCCCGGACTAGCGGGGGTGTCACCGGGGAGCTGTTTTTT	CASTPRTSGGVTGELFF
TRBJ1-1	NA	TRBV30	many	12	TGTGCCTGGAGTACGGGCCCCATCGGAGCTTTCTTT	CAWSTGPIGAFF
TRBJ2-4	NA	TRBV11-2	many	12	TGTGCCAGCAGCCCGACCGGGAACATTCAGTACTTC	CASSPTGNIQYF
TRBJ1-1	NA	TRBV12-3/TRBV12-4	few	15	TGTGCCAGCACCACCACTGGGAGGAAGAACACTGAAGCTTTCTTT	CASTTTGRKNTEAFF
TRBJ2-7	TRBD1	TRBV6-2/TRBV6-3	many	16	TGTGCCAGCAGTTACCGACGACAGGGATCCCCATACGAGCAGTACTTC	CASSYRRQGSPYEQYF
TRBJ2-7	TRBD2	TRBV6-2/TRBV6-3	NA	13	TGTGCCAGCAGCCCGCTAGCGGGAGACGAGCAGTACTTC	CASSPLAGDEQYF
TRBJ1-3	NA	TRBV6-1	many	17	TGTGCCAGCAGTGAAGTTCTTGGGCGGTCCTCTGGAAACACCATATATTTT	CASSEVLGRSSGNTIYF
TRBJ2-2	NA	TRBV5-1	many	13	TGCGCCAGCAGCTTCGTAAACACCGGGGAGCTGTTTTTT	CASSFVNTGELFF
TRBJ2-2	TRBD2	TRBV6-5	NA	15	TGTGCCAGCAGTTACTTGACTAGCGGCACCGGGGAGCTGTTTTTT	CASSYLTSGTGELFF
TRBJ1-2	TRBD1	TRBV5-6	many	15	TGTGCCAGCAGCCGCGGACAGGGAACGGCCAGGGGCTACACCTTC	CASSRGQGTARGYTF
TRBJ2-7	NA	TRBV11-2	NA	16	TGTGCCAGCAGCGAACCGGGACGAGGGGCCTCCTACGAGCAGTACTTC	CASSEPGRGASYEQYF
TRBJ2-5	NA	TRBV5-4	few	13	TGTGCCAGCAACCGGGAGCCTTCAGGGACCCAGTACTTC	CASNREPSGTQYF